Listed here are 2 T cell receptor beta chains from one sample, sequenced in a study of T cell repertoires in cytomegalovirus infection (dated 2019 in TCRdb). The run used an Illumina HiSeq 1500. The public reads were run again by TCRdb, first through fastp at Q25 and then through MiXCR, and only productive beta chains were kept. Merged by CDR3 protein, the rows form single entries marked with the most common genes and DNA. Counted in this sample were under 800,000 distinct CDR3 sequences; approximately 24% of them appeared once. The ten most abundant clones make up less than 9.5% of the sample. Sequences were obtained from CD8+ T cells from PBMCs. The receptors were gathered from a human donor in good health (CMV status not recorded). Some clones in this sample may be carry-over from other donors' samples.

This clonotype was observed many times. CDR3 amino acids: CASSYSPGLGDEQYV. Written as DNA, the CDR3 is TGTGCCAGCAGTTACTCTCCGGGACTAGGGGACGAGCAGTACGTC. The J gene is TRBJ2-7, the V gene TRBV6-2 or TRBV6-3, with TRBD2 identical over 8 bases. V shed 0 bases and J 5 bases; nucleotides not matched to a gene: 6. The length of the CDR3 is 15 residues. Germline V lookup: CDR1 MNHEY, CDR2 SVGEGT.

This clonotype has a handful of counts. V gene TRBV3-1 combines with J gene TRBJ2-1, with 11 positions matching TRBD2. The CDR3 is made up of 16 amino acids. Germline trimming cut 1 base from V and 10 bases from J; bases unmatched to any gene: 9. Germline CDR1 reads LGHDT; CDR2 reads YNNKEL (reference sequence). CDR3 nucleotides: TGTGCCAGCAGCCAAGTTGCTAGCGGGGGGCCGGCCGAGCAGTTCTTC. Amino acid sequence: CASSQVASGGPAEQFF.